Listed below are T cell receptor beta chains from one sample, sequenced in a study of a mutant IDH1 vaccine in newly diagnosed glioma. This table comes from immunoSEQ multiplex PCR, and its TCRdb copy is limited to in-frame clones, with some not included. This table holds about 66,000 clones, 80% to 90% found once. This sample comprised PBMCs, obtained from a glioma patient treated with radiotherapy, temozolomide or both. These receptors came from a young man with glioma. The CDR3 runs from the conserved cysteine through the conserved F or W. The order of the fields is clone size, D gene, J gene, V gene, CDR3 DNA, CDR3 protein. D genes are given only for firm matches. For some rows the clone size is stated as once, few or many, or as a class when expanded; others skip it.

abundance: few; d_gene: .; j_gene: TRBJ1-1; v_gene: TRBV11-2; CDR3nt: TGTGCCAGCAGCTTATCCCCCGTGCGTGGCACTGAAGCTTTCTTT; CDR3aa: CASSLSPVRGTEAFF
abundance: once; d_gene: TRBD1; j_gene: TRBJ2-7; v_gene: TRBV11-2; CDR3nt: TGTGCCAGCAGCGAGACAGGGGCCTACGAGCAGTACTTC; CDR3aa: CASSETGAYEQYF
abundance: .; d_gene: TRBD2; j_gene: TRBJ2-1; v_gene: TRBV12-5; CDR3nt: TGTGCTAGTGGTTTGGTACGTCTTGGGATGGGACTAGCAGACAATGAGCAGTTCTTC; CDR3aa: CASGLVRLGMGLADNEQFF
abundance: .; d_gene: TRBD2; j_gene: TRBJ2-2; v_gene: TRBV28; CDR3nt: TGTGCCAGCAGGCGGACTAGCCAGACCGGGGAGCTGTTTTTT; CDR3aa: CASRRTSQTGELFF
abundance: .; d_gene: TRBD2; j_gene: TRBJ2-1; v_gene: TRBV7-3; CDR3nt: TGTGCCAGCAGCTTAACCCCGGGAGGGCCTTATGAGCAGTTCTTC; CDR3aa: CASSLTPGGPYEQFF
abundance: .; d_gene: TRBD1; j_gene: TRBJ1-6; v_gene: TRBV11-2; CDR3nt: TGTGCCAGCAGCTTAGAACAGGGGGTCGGTAATTCACCCCTCCACTTT; CDR3aa: CASSLEQGVGNSPLHF
abundance: .; d_gene: .; j_gene: TRBJ2-1; v_gene: TRBV10-3; CDR3nt: TGTGCCATCGGTAGACTGGGGAGTGATGAGCAGTTCTTC; CDR3aa: CAIGRLGSDEQFF
abundance: .; d_gene: .; j_gene: TRBJ1-2; v_gene: TRBV10-3; CDR3nt: TGTGCCATCAGTGAGCTGGAGGGAGGGGTGGGCCATGGCTACACCTTC; CDR3aa: CAISELEGGVGHGYTF
abundance: .; d_gene: TRBD2; j_gene: TRBJ2-1; v_gene: TRBV14; CDR3nt: TGTGCCAGCAGCCAAGATTTGGGTACTAGCGGGGGGCGCGGATGGGAGCAGTTCTTC; CDR3aa: CASSQDLGTSGGRGWEQFF
abundance: once; d_gene: .; j_gene: TRBJ2-7; v_gene: TRBV7-6; CDR3nt: TGTGCCAGCAGCCTAGATATGGGGGTTTCCTACGAGCAGTACTTC; CDR3aa: CASSLDMGVSYEQYF
abundance: .; d_gene: TRBD2; j_gene: TRBJ2-1; v_gene: TRBV28; CDR3nt: TGTGCCAGCACTCTAGCGGGGGCCCTTTACAATGAGCAGTTCTTC; CDR3aa: CASTLAGALYNEQFF
abundance: .; d_gene: .; j_gene: TRBJ2-7; v_gene: TRBV19; CDR3nt: TGTGCCAGTACCCTGACAGTGAGCTCCTACGAGCAGTACTTC; CDR3aa: CASTLTVSSYEQYF
abundance: .; d_gene: .; j_gene: TRBJ1-1; v_gene: TRBV5-4; CDR3nt: TGTGCCAGCAGACCAGGGATGTTGAGCACTGAAGCTTTCTTT; CDR3aa: CASRPGMLSTEAFF
abundance: .; d_gene: TRBD2; j_gene: TRBJ2-1; v_gene: TRBV7-9; CDR3nt: TGTGCCAGCAGCGGACGTTATCGACTAGCGGGGATATACAATGAGCAGTTCTTC; CDR3aa: CASSGRYRLAGIYNEQFF
abundance: .; d_gene: .; j_gene: TRBJ2-7; v_gene: TRBV18; CDR3nt: TGTGCCAGCTTTAGACGGACCCCCGGAACCTACGAGCAGTACTTC; CDR3aa: CASFRRTPGTYEQYF
abundance: .; d_gene: .; j_gene: TRBJ1-1; v_gene: TRBV7-2; CDR3nt: TGTGCCAGCGGCTTTGGGAACACTGAAGCTTTCTTT; CDR3aa: CASGFGNTEAFF
abundance: .; d_gene: .; j_gene: TRBJ2-5; v_gene: TRBV28; CDR3nt: TGTGCCAGCAGTTTCCAAGAGACCCAGTACTTC; CDR3aa: CASSFQETQYF
abundance: .; d_gene: .; j_gene: TRBJ1-2; v_gene: TRBV5-6; CDR3nt: TGTGCCAGCAGCTTGGGGGCCTCGTCCCGCTATGGCTACACCTTC; CDR3aa: CASSLGASSRYGYTF
abundance: .; d_gene: .; j_gene: TRBJ2-3; v_gene: TRBV5-5; CDR3nt: TGTGCCAGCAGCTTTGACAGTACGACTAGCACAGATACGCAGTATTTT; CDR3aa: CASSFDSTTSTDTQYF
abundance: .; d_gene: .; j_gene: TRBJ2-1; v_gene: TRBV7-9; CDR3nt: TGTGCCAGCAGCTTACATAGCGGAGGGGACAATGCGCAGTTCTTC; CDR3aa: CASSLHSGGDNAQFF
abundance: .; d_gene: .; j_gene: TRBJ2-7; v_gene: TRBV7-8; CDR3nt: TGTGCCAGCAGCTGGGAGTTCCGCTACGAGCAGTACTTC; CDR3aa: CASSWEFRYEQYF
abundance: .; d_gene: .; j_gene: TRBJ1-2; v_gene: TRBV10-1; CDR3nt: TGCGCCAGCAGTGAGTCGTTGTCAGGATATGGCTACACCTTC; CDR3aa: CASSESLSGYGYTF
abundance: .; d_gene: .; j_gene: TRBJ1-5; v_gene: TRBV6-1; CDR3nt: TGTGCCAGCACCCCTGGACAGAGTGAGCAGCCCCAGCATTTT; CDR3aa: CASTPGQSEQPQHF
abundance: .; d_gene: .; j_gene: TRBJ1-1; v_gene: TRBV6-1; CDR3nt: TGTGCCAGCAGTGAAGCAAGGATACTGAACACTGAAGCTTTCTTT; CDR3aa: CASSEARILNTEAFF
abundance: .; d_gene: .; j_gene: TRBJ1-6; v_gene: TRBV25-1; CDR3nt: TGTGCCAGCAGTGAATATTCCACGTCACCCCTCCACTTT; CDR3aa: CASSEYSTSPLHF